The 25 T cell receptor beta chains reported below all come from one sample, sequenced in a study of CXCR3-negative and CXCR3-positive naive CD8 T cells. These receptors' targets are unknown. It was by 5' RACE with UMI labels that the TRB cDNA libraries were prepared. TCRdb re-called the 5' RACE reads; one entry per CDR3 protein, DNA not given. This repertoire includes tens of thousands of distinct CDR3 sequences. The study's findings and limits: Hydrophobicity of TRB CDR3s was greater in CXCR3-positive naive cells than in CXCR3-negative naive cells.

Sequenced sample: naive CXCR3+ CD8+ T cells from blood. Stated subset: CD45RO-CCR7+CD27+CD95- naive CD8+ T cells expressing CXCR3 (TNR3+). Receptor source: a human donor in good health. Some clones in this sample may be carry-over from other donors' samples.

The chain uses TRBV10-3 and TRBJ2-7; with no DNA, the TCRdb D assignment of TRBD1 cannot be verified. Germline V gives CDR1 ENHRY, CDR2 SYGVKD. This CDR3 comprises 14 residues. CDR3 loop: CAITPDRGLVEQYF.

Here the CDR3 reads CASSFRPGQYSSTDTQYF. The chain couples TRBV7-6 to TRBJ2-3; TCRdb indicates TRBD1, and absent DNA this call remains unverified. Germline values: CDR1 SGHVS, CDR2 FNYEAQ. This CDR3 region has 18 residues.

V and J are TRBV9 and TRBJ2-7; without DNA, the TCRdb call of TRBD1 cannot be checked. The CDR3 has 15 residues. Germline V gives CDR1 SGDLS, CDR2 YYNGEE. CDR3 in amino acids: CASSATSGTRDEQYF.

The rearrangement joins TRBV15 to TRBJ1-5; TCRdb returns TRBD1, unconfirmable since there is no DNA. Germline CDR1 and CDR2: LNHNV and YYDKDF (reference sequence). The CDR3 has 11 amino acids. The CDR3 is CATSTPGPQHF.

The chain combines TRBV7-8 with TRBJ2-7; TCRdb proposes TRBD2, but this gene call is untestable without DNA. Germline-derived CDR1 and CDR2 are SGHVS and FQNEAQ. This CDR3 has 15 residues. CDR3 region: CASSLGSASDNEQYF. The full variable domain, in which reference TRBV7-8 and TRBJ2-7 provide the parts outside the CDR3, is GAGVSQSPRYKVAKRGQDVALRCDPISGHVSLFWYQQALGQGPEFLTYFQNEAQLDKSGLPSDRFFAERPEGSVSTLKIQRTQQEDSAVYLCASSLGSASDNEQYFGPGTRLTVT.

The gene calls are TRBV28 and TRBJ2-3; the TRBD1 assignment by TCRdb is unverifiable without DNA. The CDR3 contains 21 residues. Germline V gives CDR1 MDHEN, CDR2 SYDVKM. This CDR3 is CASSYFHRGNYLSGNTDTQYF.

This chain uses TRBV18 with TRBJ2-7; the TCRdb D gene call, TRBD1, has no DNA to confirm it. The CDR3 runs to 16 residues. CDR1 and CDR2 from the germline V gene are KGHSH and LQKENI. CDR3 loop: CASSQRSGTQVYEQYF.

The chain couples TRBV6-2 or TRBV6-3 to TRBJ2-7. The CDR3 has 13 residues. Germline CDR1 reads MNHEY; CDR2 reads SVGEGT. The CDR3 is CASIRNGSYEQYF.

The chain links TRBV6-6 to TRBJ1-5. Germline V lookup: CDR1 MNHNY, CDR2 SVGAGI (reference sequence). The CDR3 runs to 16 residues. CDR3 in amino acids: CASSSLDNFPNQPQHF.

This chain connects TRBV28 to TRBJ1-1; TCRdb selects TRBD1, and the lack of DNA leaves this call unchecked. This CDR3 comprises 14 residues. The germline V gene encodes CDR1 MDHEN and CDR2 SYDVKM. The CDR3 sequence: CASSSVGGETEAFF. Supplemented by reference TRBV28 and TRBJ1-1, the full variable domain reads DVKVTQSSRYLVKRTGEKVFLECVQDMDHENMFWYRQDPGLGLRLIYFSYDVKMKEKGDIPEGYSVSREKKERFSLILESASTNQTSMYLCASSSVGGETEAFFGQGTRLTVV.

The V gene is TRBV21-1, the J gene TRBJ2-4. TRBV21-1 is a known pseudogene. This CDR3 spans 20 amino acids. The CDR3 is CASSKEVAITHYIAKNIQYF.

The chain employs TRBV19 and TRBJ1-5; TCRdb's D call of TRBD1 is untestable without DNA. CDR1 and CDR2 from the germline V gene are LNHDA and SQIVND (reference sequence). This CDR3 has 15 amino acids. CDR3 protein: CASSPSPGEFQPQHF.

This rearrangement joins TRBV2 to TRBJ2-1. CDR3 size: 13 residues. Germline assignment: CDR1 SNHLY and CDR2 FYNNEI. The CDR3 sequence: CASNKRGINEQFF.

The chain uses TRBV29-1 and TRBJ1-2. This CDR3 is built from 12 residues. The germline CDR1 and CDR2 sequences are SQVTM and ANQGSEA. The CDR3 loop is CSVEDGPWGYTF.

CDR3 residues: CASSSIIRTGSDF. The chain is built from TRBV28 and TRBJ2-7; TCRdb's assignment of TRBD1 cannot be checked, as there is no DNA. CDR1 MDHEN and CDR2 SYDVKM come from the germline V gene. The CDR3 contains 13 residues.

V and J are TRBV5-8 and TRBJ1-5; TCRdb reports TRBD1, a call that lacks DNA to check it against. The CDR3 length is 16 residues. Germline V gene lookup returns CDR1 SGHTS and CDR2 YDEGEE. The CDR3 is CASSLGTGEPDQPQHF.

This rearrangement joins TRBV20-1 to TRBJ2-3; TCRdb reports TRBD2, a call that lacks DNA to check it against. The CDR3 sequence is 16 residues long. Germline-derived CDR1 and CDR2 are DFQATT and SNEGSKA (reference sequence). CDR3 region: CSARDTERDDTDTQYF.

V gene TRBV5-1 combines with J gene TRBJ2-1; TCRdb's D call, TRBD2, is unchecked because there is no DNA. This CDR3 comprises 15 residues. Germline CDR1 and CDR2: SGHRS and YFSETQ. The CDR3 sequence: CASSYGTSGGHEQFF.

This chain joins TRBV28 and TRBJ2-5; the TRBD1 assignment by TCRdb is unverifiable without DNA. Germline assignment: CDR1 MDHEN and CDR2 SYDVKM. This CDR3 comprises 16 residues. The CDR3 here is CASSLGVGTVWETQYF.

The gene calls are TRBV7-9 and TRBJ2-7. Germline CDR1 and CDR2: SEHNR and FQNEAQ (reference sequence). The CDR3 spans 15 residues. The CDR3 is CASSLLGGASYEQYF.

The V call is TRBV11-3, the J call TRBJ2-1; TCRdb calls TRBD2, which cannot be checked without DNA. CDR1 is SGHNT and CDR2 is YENEEA in the germline V gene. The CDR3 has 15 amino acids. CDR3 residues: CASSGGGRARDEQFF.

V gene TRBV12-3 or TRBV12-4 combines with J gene TRBJ1-6; TCRdb picks TRBD1, but there is no DNA to check that call. This CDR3 spans 13 amino acids. Here the CDR3 reads CASSLGGGSPLHF.

This rearrangement joins TRBV28 to TRBJ2-7; no DNA is available, so the TRBD1 call from TCRdb remains unchecked. The CDR3 totals 15 residues. Germline V gene data show CDR1 as MDHEN and CDR2 as SYDVKM. CDR3 residues: CASSYSGEGSYEQYF.

This clonotype ranks as medium-sized in terms of frequency. The chain employs TRBV11-3 and TRBJ2-7; TCRdb returns TRBD2, unconfirmable since there is no DNA. The CDR3 loop spans 15 amino acids. The germline gives CDR1 SGHNT, CDR2 YENEEA. CDR3 protein: CASSLGAGASYEQYF.

This chain connects TRBV9 to TRBJ2-6; the TRBD1 assignment by TCRdb is unverifiable without DNA. The CDR3 consists of 15 residues. Germline loops: CDR1 SGDLS, CDR2 YYNGEE. Here the CDR3 reads CASSGGGYGANVLTF.